Below, 24 T cell receptor beta chains from the same sample are listed, as sequenced in a study of T-cell reconstitution after alpha-beta-depleted transplantation in children. Unique molecular identifiers were built into the TCRbeta library. TCRdb redid the calling of the PCR reads with MiXCR, one entry per CDR3 protein. The sample carries approximately 110,000 distinct CDR3 sequences, 20% to 25% recorded once. The specimen comprised PBMCs, mostly from graft donor cells, sampled 180 days after TCRalphabeta/CD19-depleted stem cell transplant. The receptors come from a male patient under 10 years old who had a stem cell transplant for chronic granulomatous disease, so the T cells may come from the graft donor.

This clonotype was seen repeatedly, ten times or more. The J gene is TRBJ2-7, the V gene TRBV5-1; no reliable D call. The length of the CDR3 is 15 residues. Trimming removed 1 base at V and 4 bases at J, with 15 bases between. Germline V gene sequence: CDR1 SGHRS, CDR2 YFSETQ. For the CDR3, the DNA is TGCGCCAGCAGCTTGCAGCCCATGAGTAGTTACGAGCAGTACTTC. This encodes CASSLQPMSSYEQYF. The full variable domain, in which reference TRBV5-1 and TRBJ2-7 provide the parts outside the CDR3, is KAGVTQTPRYLIKTRGQQVTLSCSPISGHRSVSWYQQTPGQGLQFLFEYFSETQRNKGNFPGRFSGRQFSNSRSEMNVSTLELGDSALYLCASSLQPMSSYEQYFGPGTRLTVT.

The chain combines TRBV4-3 with TRBJ1-5; 7 bases match TRBD1. Germline CDR1 and CDR2: LGHNA and YSLEER. This CDR3 has 15 amino acids. The trim removed 4 bases at V and 3 bases at J, leaving 6 bases unmatched. This CDR3 is CASSLKTGINQPQHF. The DNA for the CDR3 is TGCGCCAGCAGCCTCAAGACAGGGATCAATCAGCCCCAGCATTTT.

This clonotype was picked up a small number of times. CDR3 protein: CASRRQDAYEQYF. The CDR3 DNA sequence: TGCGCCAGCAGAAGGCAGGACGCCTACGAGCAGTACTTC. The chain is built from TRBV5-1 and TRBJ2-7; D ambiguous. Germline CDR1 and CDR2: SGHRS and YFSETQ. CDR3 length: 13 amino acids. Trimming shortened V by 5 bases and J by 2 bases, and 11 bases separated the two germline ends.

This clonotype was seen repeatedly, ten times or more. J is TRBJ1-4 and V is TRBV3-1; D is undetermined. V shed 5 bases and J shed 6 bases, with 7 bases lying between them. From germline, CDR1 is LGHDT and CDR2 YNNKEL (reference sequence). The CDR3 covers 12 residues. As DNA, the CDR3 is TGTGCCAGCAGCATTTTAGATGAAAAACTGTTTTTT. This codes for CASSILDEKLFF.

This clonotype has only a few counts. The genes are TRBV24-1 and TRBJ2-5; 7 bases map to TRBD1. The CDR3 has 13 residues. The V and J ends lost 9 bases and 2 bases, in that order; junction bases with no gene match: 5. Looked up from germline, CDR1 is KGHDR and CDR2 is SFDVKD. CDR3 sequence reads: CATAGDSQETQYF. CDR3 DNA: TGTGCCACCGCCGGGGACAGTCAAGAGACCCAGTACTTC.

The J gene is TRBJ1-2, the V gene TRBV5-1; D unresolved. The CDR3 length is 14 residues. Trimming removed 7 bases from V and 0 bases from J, with 13 bases in between. The germline V gene has CDR1 SGHRS and CDR2 YFSETQ. CDR3 region: CASRFTSSNYGYTF. The CDR3 DNA sequence: TGCGCCAGCCGTTTTACCTCATCTAACTATGGCTACACCTTC.

The chain couples TRBV7-3 to TRBJ2-7, with no clear D. Germline CDR1 SGHTA, CDR2 FQGTGA. The CDR3 length is 13 residues. The ends were cut back, 2 bases at V and 0 bases at J, with 5 bases in the middle. The CDR3: CASSLPDSYEQYF. Here the CDR3 DNA reads TGTGCCAGCAGCTTACCAGACTCCTACGAGCAGTACTTC.

The chain carries TRBV6-1 and TRBJ2-5; D may be TRBD1 (6 bases). Germline V gene data show CDR1 as MNHNS and CDR2 as SASEGT. The CDR3 is 14 amino acids. V shed 5 bases and J shed 4 bases, with 14 bases lying between them. The CDR3 spells CASSKQGLRETQYF. CDR3 in DNA: TGTGCCAGCAGTAAACAGGGCTTACGAGAGACCCAGTACTTC.

This clonotype turned up a few times. V usage is TRBV10-2 and J usage is TRBJ2-5; 7 positions match TRBD2. The germline V gene encodes CDR1 WSHSY and CDR2 SAAADI. The CDR3 spans 11 residues. The CDR3 nucleotides are TGCGCGGGGGGGAGTGGAGAGACCCAGTACTTC. Translating gives CAGGSGETQYF.

This clonotype appeared many times. V and J are TRBV5-1 and TRBJ2-3, with D maybe TRBD2 (6 bases). Germline loops: CDR1 SGHRS, CDR2 YFSETQ. Trimming cost V 4 bases and J 0 bases, with 18 bases left between them. CDR3 length: 17 amino acids. CDR3 residues: CASSPASRTTSTDTQYF. Here the CDR3 DNA reads TGCGCCAGCAGCCCCGCGTCTAGGACTACTAGCACAGATACGCAGTATTTT.

The chain joins TRBV5-1 to TRBJ2-1, with 11 bases that match TRBD2. The CDR3 has 13 residues. From germline, CDR1 is SGHRS and CDR2 YFSETQ. Losses at the gene ends were 4 bases for V and 12 bases for J; bases not matched to a gene: 6. The CDR3 bases are TGCGCCAGCAGCACCGGGACTAGCGGTGTGCAGTTCTTC. Its translation: CASSTGTSGVQFF.

This clonotype was picked up one time. The rearrangement joins TRBV5-1 to TRBJ2-5, with 8 bases aligning to TRBD1. CDR3 size: 16 residues. Trimming at V came to 1 base and at J to 2 bases, leaving 7 bases not matched to a gene. Looked up from germline, CDR1 is SGHRS and CDR2 is YFSETQ. In DNA, the CDR3 is TGCGCCAGCAGCTTGATTGGGACAGGCAAGCAAGAGACCCAGTACTTC. It codes for CASSLIGTGKQETQYF.

The V and J genes are TRBV7-3 and TRBJ2-2, with D perhaps given as TRBD1 or TRBD2 (5 bases each). The CDR3 is made up of 17 amino acids. Looked up from germline, CDR1 is SGHTA and CDR2 is FQGTGA. V lost 1 base, J lost 0 bases, and 12 bases lay in between. CDR3 sequence (DNA): TGTGCCAGCAGCTTAAACCTCGGGACGGCGAACACCGGGGAGCTGTTTTTT. Its protein is CASSLNLGTANTGELFF. Full variable domain (rest looked up from reference TRBV7-3 and TRBJ2-2): GAGVSQTPSNKVTEKGKYVELRCDPISGHTALYWYRQSLGQGPEFLIYFQGTGAADDSGLPNDRFFAVRPEGSVSTLKIQRTERGDSAVYLCASSLNLGTANTGELFFGEGSRLTVL.

J is TRBJ2-1 and V is TRBV29-1, with TRBD1 matching 9 bases. There are 17 residues in the CDR3. J lost 0 bases, V lost 5 bases, and 11 bases had no gene match. Germline CDR1 reads SQVTM; CDR2 reads ANQGSEA. The CDR3 is CSVPGTGSKFSYNEQFF. CDR3 in DNA: TGCAGCGTTCCCGGGACAGGGTCTAAATTCTCCTACAATGAGCAGTTCTTC.

The chain links TRBV7-2 to TRBJ1-1; D may be TRBD1 (6 bases). From germline, CDR1 is SGHTA and CDR2 FQGNSA. Trimming stripped 4 bases from V and 0 bases from J, with 12 bases between. The CDR3 length is 15 residues. The CDR3 bases are TGTGCCAGCAGCTCCGGGGGGCGTATGAACACTGAAGCTTTCTTT. Amino acids: CASSSGGRMNTEAFF. The complete variable domain, with remaining parts taken from reference TRBV7-2 and TRBJ1-1, reads GAGVSQSPSNKVTEKGKDVELRCDPISGHTALYWYRQSLGQGLEFLIYFQGNSAPDKSGLPSDRFSAERTGGSVSTLTIQRTQQEDSAVYLCASSSGGRMNTEAFFGQGTRLTVV.

This clonotype was observed at least ten times. The chain carries TRBV5-4 and TRBJ2-5; possible D gene TRBD1, 5 bases. V lost 3 bases and J lost 0, with 15 bases in between. In germline, CDR1 is SGHNT, CDR2 YYREEE (reference sequence). This CDR3 region has 16 residues. The chain's CDR3 is CASSSHPGLYQETQYF. The CDR3 DNA reads TGTGCCAGCAGCTCCCATCCAGGGCTTTACCAAGAGACCCAGTACTTC. Full variable domain (missing parts from reference TRBV5-4 and TRBJ2-5): ETGVTQSPTHLIKTRGQQVTLRCSSQSGHNTVSWYQQALGQGPQFIFQYYREEENGRGNFPPRFSGLQFPNYSSELNVNALELDDSALYLCASSSHPGLYQETQYFGPGTRLLVL.

This clonotype was detected only a few times. V usage is TRBV12-3 or TRBV12-4 and J usage is TRBJ1-5, with D possibly TRBD1 on 6 matching bases. Trimming stripped 4 bases from V and 5 bases from J, with 12 bases between. The CDR3 consists of 14 residues. The CDR3 sequence: CASSSRGGYQPQHF. CDR3 coding DNA: TGTGCCAGCAGTTCCCGGGGGGGCTATCAGCCCCAGCATTTT.

This sequence joins TRBV7-8 and TRBJ2-7; maybe TRBD2 (6 bases). This CDR3 contains 14 residues. Germline assignment: CDR1 SGHVS and CDR2 FQNEAQ. Trimming cost V 5 bases and J 1 base, with 12 bases left between them. The CDR3 sequence is CASSLIAVSYEQYF. CDR3 in DNA: TGTGCCAGCAGCCTTATAGCGGTTTCCTACGAGCAGTACTTC.

This chain links TRBV18 with TRBJ2-4, with 7 nucleotides matching TRBD2. V dropped 3 bases and J dropped 8; count of bases not matched to a gene: 4. Germline CDR1 and CDR2: KGHSH and LQKENI. The CDR3 runs to 13 residues. The CDR3 DNA reads TGTGCCAGCTCACCGGGCCTAGCGGACATTCAGTACTTC. Its protein is CASSPGLADIQYF.

This clonotype was seen repeatedly, ten times or more. The chain links TRBV20-1 to TRBJ2-1, with unresolved D. The CDR3 is 14 residues long. The germline V and J ends were trimmed by 3 bases and 0 bases, with 9 bases remaining between them. Per the germline V gene, CDR1 is DFQATT and CDR2 is SNEGSKA (reference sequence). CDR3 bases: TGCAGTGCTAGGAGTAGGATCTCCTACAATGAGCAGTTCTTC. Its protein product is CSARSRISYNEQFF.

This chain joins TRBV7-3 and TRBJ2-2; D is ambiguous. Between the trimmed V and J ends, which lost 1 base and 0 bases, there was a span of 6 bases. CDR3 length: 15 residues. Germline CDR1 SGHTA, CDR2 FQGTGA. CDR3 DNA: TGTGCCAGCAGCTTAATTAGGGCGAACACCGGGGAGCTGTTTTTT. Translating it yields CASSLIRANTGELFF.

This clonotype has just a few counts. This rearrangement joins TRBV5-6 to TRBJ2-3, with TRBD2 as a possible D gene (6 bases). The CDR3 spans 17 residues. The V end was cut by 4 bases, the J end by 3 bases, with 21 bases between. Looked up from germline, CDR1 is SGHDT and CDR2 is YYEEEE. This CDR3 reads CASSDGLGLAVTDTQYF. The CDR3 DNA sequence: TGTGCCAGCAGCGATGGTTTGGGGTTAGCGGTTACAGATACGCAGTATTTT.

The V gene is TRBV29-1, the J gene TRBJ2-5, with 8 positions matching TRBD2. This CDR3 has 14 residues. Looked up from germline, CDR1 is SQVTM and CDR2 is ANQGSEA. Trimming took 7 bases from V and 2 from J; bases not matched to a gene: 9. In nucleotides, the CDR3 is TGCAGCGGGGGGGCGAGCGGGAGACAAGAGACCCAGTACTTC. Translation gives CSGGASGRQETQYF.

J is TRBJ2-1 and V is TRBV29-1; D assignment may be TRBD1 or TRBD2 (7 bases each). The CDR3 consists of 12 residues. The germline CDR1 and CDR2 sequences are SQVTM and ANQGSEA. V was trimmed by 6 bases and J by 9 bases, leaving 15 bases between them. The CDR3: CSVEERDSEQFF. In DNA form, the CDR3 reads TGCAGCGTGGAGGAGCGGGACAGTGAGCAGTTCTTC.